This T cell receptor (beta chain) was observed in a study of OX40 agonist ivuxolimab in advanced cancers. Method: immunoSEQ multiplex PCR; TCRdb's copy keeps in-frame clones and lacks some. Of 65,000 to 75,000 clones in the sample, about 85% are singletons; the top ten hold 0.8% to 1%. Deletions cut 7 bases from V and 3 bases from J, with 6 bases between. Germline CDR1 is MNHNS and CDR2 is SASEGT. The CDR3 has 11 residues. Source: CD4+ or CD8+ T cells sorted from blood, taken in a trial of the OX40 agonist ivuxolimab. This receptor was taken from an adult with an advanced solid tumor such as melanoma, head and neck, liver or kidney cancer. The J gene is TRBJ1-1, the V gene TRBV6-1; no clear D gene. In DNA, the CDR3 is TGTGCCAGCACCGATCACACTGAAGCTTTCTTT. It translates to CASTDHTEAFF.